The rows below give T cell receptor beta chains drawn from one sample of a study of cytomegalovirus exposure and HLA in healthy donors. Produced via immunoSEQ multiplex PCR; TCRdb's table is partial and in-frame only. In the table there are over 150,000 clones, 80% of which are singletons. Sequencing was performed on PBMCs. These receptors were obtained from a woman between 50 and 59 years old in good health and CMV-seronegative. CDR3s include the opening cysteine and the closing phenylalanine or tryptophan.

V gene | CDR3 protein
TRBV2 | CASQLPAGGPGTTPVNTEAFF
TRBV15 | CATNSPVTGDNEKLFF
TRBV5-1 | CASSLDRGNSYNEQFF
TRBV7-9 | CASSFSQLNEKLFF
TRBV7-2 | CASSLAGPGENEQYF
TRBV7-2 | CASSYGTPTSSYTGELFF
TRBV20-1 | CSADGSSEQYF
TRBV28 | CASSSPGTGDNTEAFF
TRBV27 | CASSRGGQGYTGELFF
TRBV5-1 | CASSLGRELREQYF
TRBV5-4 | CASSSPGNYGYTF
TRBV10-1 | CASSEGQGPYEQYF
TRBV10-3 | CAISDGNYGYTF
TRBV29-1 | CSAIGQINEKLFF
TRBV7-2 | CASSLVEDYEQYF
TRBV18 | CASSPLQNSNQPQHF
TRBV4-2 | CASSPGSLDRVANQPQHF
TRBV9 | CASSTSSKGGRGGNTEAFF
TRBV7-2 | CASSPRGPPPTDTQYF
TRBV2 | CASRTGTGAFF
TRBV11-2 | CASSRTGVGANVLTF
TRBV5-1 | CASSVAGVGAFF
TRBV18 | CASSRLDQPGGAFF
TRBV5-6 | CASSLVQAHEQYF
TRBV29-1 | CSVPGQLGNEQFF
TRBV11-3 | CASSLTSGDYEQYF
TRBV9 | CASSVRPGGTSGTGELFF
TRBV12-1 | CASSFAILAGGNNEQFF
TRBV9 | CASSVAGSRQYQETQYF
TRBV10-3 | CAISESVAGGPGEQFF
TRBV10-3 | CAISGGTSGRSEQYF
TRBV10-3 | CAISDTSDNEQFF
TRBV7-2 | CASSLGGANYGYTF
TRBV28 | CASSLRQGVQPQHF
TRBV6-5 | CASGSGSQETQYF
TRBV6-4 | CASSRTGANTGELFF
TRBV6-5 | CASSLIGQYGYTF
TRBV5-8 | CASLPGFGGYTF
TRBV18 | CASSRGTGLSEAFF
TRBV5-8 | CASSLAGVRNEQYF
TRBV5-1 | CASSRRAGVSTDTQYF
TRBV11-2 | CASSLVGQGMNTEAFF
TRBV4-3 | CASSQAGTAAKLFF
TRBV4-1 | CASSYSGGTYEQYF
TRBV9 | CASSVDRVMDEQFF
TRBV27 | CASSMRADINEKLFF
TRBV6-5 | CASSYSGVWSLFF
TRBV9 | CASSVEPGQLYEQYF
TRBV6-5 | CASTKLGSYNEQFF
TRBV30 | CAWTDRGGPANEKLFF
TRBV25-1 | CASRLITGTEAFF
TRBV6-1 | CASSSPGITYNEQFF
TRBV7-8 | CASSLIGLAGVDEQFF
TRBV7-2 | CASSQQGSIGYGYTF